Shown below are 7 T cell receptor beta chains from a single sample sequenced in a study of human versus mouse CDR3 diversity and MHC coevolution. Only in-frame clones appear in the TCRdb table, and some are missing; sequencing was by immunoSEQ multiplex PCR. The sample lists about 77,000 clones, approximately 90% occurring once. The sequenced sample consisted of naive CD4+ T cells from blood. Subset denoted: CD45RO-negative CD62L-positive naive CD4 T cells. Receptor source: a person between 25 and 75 years old in good health.

V and J are TRBV2 and TRBJ2-2; TRBD2 might be the D (5 bases). The CDR3 has 15 amino acids. Germline V gene lookup returns CDR1 SNHLY and CDR2 FYNNEI. Trimming shortened V by 7 bases and J by 0 bases, and 12 bases separated the two germline ends. Here the CDR3 reads CASKTGNSNTGELFF. CDR3 coding DNA: TGTGCCAGCAAAACGGGAAACTCGAACACCGGGGAGCTGTTTTTT.

The chain is built from TRBV6-6 and TRBJ2-7; tentative D call: TRBD1 (6 bases). Germline CDR1 reads MNHNY; CDR2 reads SVGAGI (reference sequence). Trimming stripped 1 base from V and 4 bases from J, with 8 bases between. The CDR3 sequence is 13 residues long. CDR3 in amino acids: CASSYLQGYEQYF. The CDR3, as DNA: TGTGCCAGCAGTTACTTGCAGGGGTACGAGCAGTACTTC.

The CDR3 reads CASSQTGNSNQPQHF. The CDR3, as DNA: TGTGCCAGCTCACAAACAGGGAATAGCAATCAGCCCCAGCATTTT. The V call is TRBV18, the J call TRBJ1-5, with D tentatively TRBD1 (6 bases). Germline lookup yields CDR1 KGHSH and CDR2 LQKENI. Between the trimmed V and J ends, which lost 4 bases and 0 bases, there was a span of 10 bases. The CDR3 sequence is 15 residues long.

The chain combines TRBV7-2 with TRBJ1-5; D is perhaps TRBD1 (5 bases). Trimming shortened V by 5 bases and J by 0 bases, and 14 bases separated the two germline ends. This CDR3 has 16 amino acids. Germline CDR1 reads SGHTA; CDR2 reads FQGNSA. The CDR3 sequence: CASSPEQANSNQPQHF. The CDR3 region has the DNA TGTGCCAGCAGCCCCGAACAGGCAAATAGCAATCAGCCCCAGCATTTT.

This chain links TRBV14 with TRBJ1-2, with a possible D match to TRBD1 (5 bases). The length of the CDR3 is 13 residues. Trimming removed 2 bases from V and 4 bases from J, with 8 bases in between. CDR1 is SGHDN and CDR2 is FVKESK in the germline V gene. The CDR3 coding sequence is TGTGCCAGCAGCCAACAGGGCGGCTATGGCTACACCTTC. As protein: CASSQQGGYGYTF.

This chain connects TRBV5-4 to TRBJ1-1; 7 positions match TRBD1. The J segment lost 11 bases and the V segment lost 0 bases, leaving 13 bases of the junction unmatched. The CDR3 spans 15 residues. From germline, CDR1 is SGHNT and CDR2 YYREEE (reference sequence). CDR3 sequence (DNA): TGTGCCAGCAGCTTGGTTGTCAGGGGGTTGGAGGAGGCTTTCTTT. Protein sequence: CASSLVVRGLEEAFF. Looking up the rest from reference TRBV5-4 and TRBJ1-1 gives the full variable domain: ETGVTQSPTHLIKTRGQQVTLRCSSQSGHNTVSWYQQALGQGPQFIFQYYREEENGRGNFPPRFSGLQFPNYSSELNVNALELDDSALYLCASSLVVRGLEEAFFGQGTRLTVV.

The chain joins TRBV5-1 to TRBJ2-5; possibly TRBD1 for D (6 bases). The assigned J gene may be wrong: the sequence end matches TRBJ2-7 better. CDR1 SGHRS and CDR2 YFSETQ come from the germline V gene. The CDR3 has 17 amino acids. The CDR3 bases are TGCGCCAGCAGCACACAGGGTGAACCTTTTCGAGAAAACGAGCAGTACTTC. It is translated as CASSTQGEPFRENEQYF.